The rows below give T cell receptor beta chains drawn from one sample of a study of blood T cell repertoires in COVID-19. Some clones are missing from TCRdb's copy, which holds only in-frame ones; the method was immunoSEQ multiplex PCR. The sample has fewer than 50,000 clones, around four fifths seen once. Source material: peripheral blood. The receptors were sampled from an elderly woman with active or convalescent COVID-19. Both conserved end residues are part of each CDR3. D genes are given only for firm matches. Expanded clones get a size class; other rows say once, few or many, or leave the size out.

clone_size	v_call	j_call	d_call	cdr3_aa	cdr3_nt
-	TRBV5-6	TRBJ2-5	-	CASSLAGAQETQYF	TGTGCCAGCAGCTTGGCAGGGGCCCAAGAGACCCAGTACTTC
-	TRBV9	TRBJ2-1	TRBD2	CASSVGTSGSGRNEQFF	TGTGCCAGCAGCGTTGGGACTAGCGGGAGCGGGAGGAATGAGCAGTTCTTC
once	TRBV10-3	TRBJ1-6	-	CAISPARGSPLHF	TGTGCCATCAGCCCGGCAAGGGGTTCACCCCTCCACTTT
-	TRBV6-5	TRBJ2-1	-	CASSYSQEQFF	TGTGCCAGCAGTTACTCGCAGGAGCAGTTCTTC
few	TRBV28	TRBJ2-6	TRBD1	CASSLPPDRAYSGANVLTF	TGTGCCAGCAGTTTACCCCCAGACAGGGCCTACTCTGGGGCCAACGTCCTGACTTTC
-	TRBV3-1/TRBV3-2	TRBJ2-5	TRBD2	CASSQDGVAGRETQYF	TGTGCCAGCAGCCAAGACGGGGTAGCGGGCCGGGAGACCCAGTACTTC
-	TRBV7-6	TRBJ2-2	TRBD2	CASSSRTSGSVSGELFF	TGTGCCAGCAGCTCCCGTACTAGCGGGAGCGTGTCCGGGGAGCTGTTTTTT
-	TRBV7-9	TRBJ2-7	-	CASSRGRETEQYF	TGTGCCAGCAGCCGCGGCCGGGAAACCGAGCAGTACTTC
-	TRBV10-2	TRBJ2-4	TRBD2	CASRNGTSGAKNIQYF	TGCGCCAGCCGAAACGGGACTAGCGGAGCCAAAAACATTCAGTACTTC
once	TRBV30	TRBJ2-5	TRBD2	CACGLAGGETQYF	TGTGCCTGTGGACTAGCGGGAGGAGAGACCCAGTACTTC
-	TRBV4-3	TRBJ2-6	TRBD1	CASSQAGGSGANVLTF	TGCGCCAGCAGCCAAGCAGGGGGCTCTGGGGCCAACGTCCTGACTTTC
-	TRBV28	TRBJ1-2	TRBD1	CASSHRQGRFLGYTF	TGTGCCAGCAGTCACAGACAGGGAAGGTTCTTGGGCTACACCTTC
-	TRBV28	TRBJ1-2	TRBD1	CASEVPETGPGGYTF	TGTGCCAGCGAGGTGCCCGAGACAGGGCCTGGTGGCTACACCTTC
-	TRBV19	TRBJ2-3	-	CASSRPGTADTQYF	TGTGCCAGTAGTAGGCCAGGGACTGCAGATACGCAGTATTTT
-	TRBV7-6	TRBJ2-3	TRBD2	CASSPGLADGTDTQYF	TGTGCCAGCAGCCCGGGACTAGCGGACGGCACAGATACGCAGTATTTT
-	TRBV4-1	TRBJ1-1	-	CASSHLNTEAFF	TGCGCCAGCAGCCACTTGAACACTGAAGCTTTCTTT
-	TRBV19	TRBJ1-2	-	CASSHRDYRYGYTF	TGTGCCAGTAGTCACCGGGACTACCGGTATGGCTACACCTTC
-	TRBV28	TRBJ2-7	TRBD1	CASRHRDSSSYEQYF	TGTGCCAGCAGGCACCGGGACAGTAGCTCCTACGAGCAGTACTTC
-	TRBV4-1	TRBJ2-1	TRBD2	CASSQVSTSGRNEQFF	TGCGCCAGCAGCCAAGTATCGACTAGCGGGAGGAATGAGCAGTTCTTC
-	TRBV30	TRBJ2-3	TRBD2	CAWSAGLAGHDTQYF	TGTGCCTGGAGTGCCGGACTAGCGGGACATGATACGCAGTATTTT
-	TRBV5-4	TRBJ2-1	TRBD2	CASSFGGRVSSYNEQFF	TGTGCCAGCAGCTTTGGCGGGAGGGTTAGCTCCTACAATGAGCAGTTCTTC
-	TRBV29-1	TRBJ2-1	TRBD2	CSVFRLAGAYNEQFF	TGCAGCGTCTTCAGGCTAGCGGGAGCCTACAATGAGCAGTTCTTC
-	TRBV25-1	TRBJ2-1	-	CASSEAVKTYNEQFF	TGTGCCAGCAGTGAGGCCGTTAAGACCTACAATGAGCAGTTCTTC
-	TRBV5-1	TRBJ1-6	-	CASSSRTDNSPLHF	TGCGCCAGCAGCTCCAGGACAGATAATTCACCCCTCCACTTT
-	TRBV7-8	TRBJ1-1	-	CASSLGPRFSTLEAFF	TGTGCCAGCAGCTTGGGGCCACGCTTTTCCACCCTTGAAGCTTTCTTT
-	TRBV28	TRBJ2-1	-	CASGPSGPSYNEQFF	TGTGCCAGCGGACCAAGCGGACCGTCCTACAATGAGCAGTTCTTC
-	TRBV15	TRBJ2-3	-	CATSRADSRWDTQYF	TGTGCCACCAGCAGAGCTGACAGCCGCTGGGATACGCAGTATTTT
once	TRBV7-9	TRBJ1-3	-	CASTMGGGNTIYF	TGTGCCAGCACCATGGGGGGTGGAAACACCATATATTTT
once	TRBV28	TRBJ2-1	TRBD1	CATLQGARNEQFF	TGTGCCACCCTTCAGGGGGCGCGAAATGAGCAGTTCTTC
once	TRBV7-8	TRBJ1-5	-	CASSFGGRNQPQHF	TGTGCCAGCAGCTTCGGGGGGAGGAATCAGCCCCAGCATTTT
few	TRBV3-1/TRBV3-2	TRBJ2-7	TRBD2	CASSQGGREEYF	TGTGCCAGCAGCCAAGGAGGGAGGGAGGAGTACTTC
-	TRBV9	TRBJ2-1	-	CASSVGGSVQSYNEQFF	TGTGCCAGCAGCGTAGGAGGTTCGGTGCAAAGCTACAATGAGCAGTTCTTC
-	TRBV4-1	TRBJ1-1	TRBD1	CASSQDSGGGTEAFF	TGCGCCAGCAGCCAAGATTCAGGGGGCGGCACTGAAGCTTTCTTT
-	TRBV19	TRBJ2-1	-	CASSIELTGEQFF	TGTGCCAGTAGTATCGAGCTAACCGGTGAGCAGTTCTTC
-	TRBV6-2/TRBV6-3	TRBJ2-2	-	CASSLRLQRGGELFF	TGTGCCAGCAGTTTGAGACTCCAACGTGGCGGGGAGCTGTTTTTT
-	TRBV30	TRBJ2-5	TRBD2	CAWSPGLAGEETQYF	TGTGCCTGGAGTCCGGGACTAGCGGGAGAAGAGACCCAGTACTTC
-	TRBV28	TRBJ1-2	TRBD1	CASSPDRAFGYTF	TGTGCCAGCAGCCCTGACAGGGCTTTTGGCTACACCTTC
few	TRBV5-1	TRBJ1-2	TRBD1	CASWPGGSYGYTF	TGCGCCAGCTGGCCAGGGGGTAGCTATGGCTACACCTTC